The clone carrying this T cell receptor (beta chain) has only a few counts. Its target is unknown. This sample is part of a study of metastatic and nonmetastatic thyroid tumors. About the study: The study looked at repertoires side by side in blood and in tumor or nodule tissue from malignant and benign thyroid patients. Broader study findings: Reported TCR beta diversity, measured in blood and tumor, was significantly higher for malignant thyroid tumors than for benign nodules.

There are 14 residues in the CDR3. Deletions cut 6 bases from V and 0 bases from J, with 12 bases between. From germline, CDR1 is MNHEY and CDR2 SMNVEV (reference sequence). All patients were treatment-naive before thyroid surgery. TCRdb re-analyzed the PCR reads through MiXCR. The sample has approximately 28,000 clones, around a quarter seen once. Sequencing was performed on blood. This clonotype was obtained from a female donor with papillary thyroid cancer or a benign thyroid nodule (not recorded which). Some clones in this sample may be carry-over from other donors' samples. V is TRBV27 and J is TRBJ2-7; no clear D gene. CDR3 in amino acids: CASRGGMSSYEQYF. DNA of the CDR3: TGTGCCAGCAGAGGTGGGATGAGCTCCTACGAGCAGTACTTC.